The T cell receptor (beta chain) described here comes from a study of CD8 T cells in ankylosing spondylitis (dated by TCRdb to the late 2010s). Regarding the complete study: T cell receptor beta repertoires were profiled in healthy donors and ankylosing spondylitis patients so that disease-linked TCR variants could be found. The whole study cohort included about a hundred healthy donors and some 27 ankylosing spondylitis patients. Peripheral blood samples were taken, and synovial fluid was additionally collected from ankylosing spondylitis patients.

Broader findings and caveats from the paper: According to the report, matched synovial fluid samples from ankylosing spondylitis patients were significantly enriched for the disease-linked clones. A CD8+ phenotype was shown by the disease-linked clones, which were found at relatively low frequencies in peripheral blood. Blood from ankylosing spondylitis patients appeared to be characterized by a TCR beta motif made up of several highly homologous amino acid variants. Some of the motif variants had been reported before in the synovial fluid and blood of reactive arthritis patients, a finding that suggests common disease-initiation mechanisms.

Note on this clonotype: The target of this receptor is not known. Per-nucleotide qualities are absent, and no much larger clonotype sits a single base away.

From its cysteine to its phenylalanine, the CDR3 spans 13 amino acids. Solely the CDR3 DNA is kept, with 39 bases framed from the first base. For CDR1 and CDR2, the germline V gene lists SQVTM and ANQGSEA. V drops 6 bases and J drops 4 bases, leaving 15 bases in between. The sample was run on an Illumina HiSeq 2500. Quantitative 5'-RACE with molecular barcodes was the method used to prepare the TCR beta libraries. In the authors' own workflow: To identify disease-linked TCR variants, a new computational method was used, one built on a probabilistic model of VDJ rearrangement. Using fastp trimming at Q25 and MiXCR clonotype assembly, TCRdb reanalyzed the public sequencing data and kept in-frame beta chains. For every CDR3 protein sequence, its rows merge into one entry that carries the most common genes and DNA. These V and J calls derive from TCRdb rather than the authors' analysis. The sample table contains roughly 700,000 distinct CDR3 sequences; only one count was recorded for over 15% of them. Together, the top ten hold about a fifth of the sample.

The V gene is TRBV29-1 and the J gene is TRBJ1-1, with the D gene call left open. The clonotype originates from a male donor with ankylosing spondylitis. Specimen: blood, either unsorted or a sorted T cell fraction (not recorded which). The CDR3 region reads CSVRSGSGTEAFF. The bases are TGCAGCGTGCGGTCCGGGTCCGGCACTGAAGCTTTCTTT. Full variable domain (CDR3 extended with the reference TRBV29-1 and TRBJ1-1 proteins): SAVISQKPSRDICQRGTSLTIQCQVDSQVTMMFWYRQQPGQSLTLIATANQGSEATYESGFVIDKFPISRPNLTFSTLTVSNMSPEDSSIYLCSVRSGSGTEAFFGQGTRLTVV.